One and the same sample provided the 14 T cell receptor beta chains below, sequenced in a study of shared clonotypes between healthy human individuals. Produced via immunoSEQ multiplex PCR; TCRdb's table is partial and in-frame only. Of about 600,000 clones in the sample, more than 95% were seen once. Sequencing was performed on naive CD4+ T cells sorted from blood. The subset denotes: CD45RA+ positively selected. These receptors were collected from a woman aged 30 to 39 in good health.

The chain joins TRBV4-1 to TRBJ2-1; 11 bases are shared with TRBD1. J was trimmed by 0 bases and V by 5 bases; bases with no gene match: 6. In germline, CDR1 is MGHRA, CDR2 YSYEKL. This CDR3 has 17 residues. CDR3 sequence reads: CASSFRTGGTSYNEQFF. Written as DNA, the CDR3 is TGCGCCAGCAGCTTCCGGACAGGGGGCACCTCCTACAATGAGCAGTTCTTC.

The CDR3 region is CASSMGRGSFNTEAFF. CDR3 nucleotide sequence: TGTGCCAGTAGTATGGGCAGGGGGTCTTTCAACACTGAAGCTTTCTTT. The rearrangement joins TRBV19 to TRBJ1-1; 7 bases align to TRBD1. CDR3 length: 16 residues. Per germline, CDR1 LNHDA and CDR2 SQIVND (reference sequence). The ends lost 3 bases at V and 2 bases at J; junction bases unmatched: 9.

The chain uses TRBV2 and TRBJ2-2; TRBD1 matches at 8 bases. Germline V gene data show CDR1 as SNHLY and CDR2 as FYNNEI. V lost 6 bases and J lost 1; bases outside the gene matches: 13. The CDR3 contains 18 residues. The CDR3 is CASRLEPLGQGNTGELFF. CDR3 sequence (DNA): TGTGCCAGCAGACTCGAACCTCTTGGACAGGGGAACACCGGGGAGCTGTTTTTT. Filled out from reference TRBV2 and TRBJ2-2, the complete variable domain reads EPEVTQTPSHQVTQMGQEVILRCVPISNHLYFYWYRQILGQKVEFLVSFYNNEISEKSEIFDDQFSVERPDGSNFTLKIRSTKLEDSAMYFCASRLEPLGQGNTGELFFGEGSRLTVL.

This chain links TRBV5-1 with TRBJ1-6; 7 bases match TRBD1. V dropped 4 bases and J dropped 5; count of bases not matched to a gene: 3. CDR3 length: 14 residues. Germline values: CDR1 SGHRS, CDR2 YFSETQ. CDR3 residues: CASSRDRNNSPLHF. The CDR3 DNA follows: TGCGCCAGCAGCAGGGACAGAAATAATTCACCCCTCCACTTT.

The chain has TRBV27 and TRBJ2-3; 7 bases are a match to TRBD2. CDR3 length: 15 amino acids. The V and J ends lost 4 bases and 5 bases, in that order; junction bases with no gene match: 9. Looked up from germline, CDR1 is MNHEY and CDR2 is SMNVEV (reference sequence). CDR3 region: CASSWSRGRQDTQYF. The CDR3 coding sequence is TGTGCCAGCAGTTGGTCCCGCGGGAGACAAGATACGCAGTATTTT.

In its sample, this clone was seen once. CDR3 DNA sequence: TGTGCCAGCAGTTCTAGGACTAGCGGACGCACAGATACGCAGTATTTT. Translated, it gives CASSSRTSGRTDTQYF. The rearrangement links TRBV11-1 to TRBJ2-3; 10 nucleotides agree with TRBD2. Trimming cost V 6 bases and J 1 base; bases outside gene matches: 7. CDR1 and CDR2 (germline): SGHAT, FQDESV (reference sequence). This CDR3 is built from 16 residues.

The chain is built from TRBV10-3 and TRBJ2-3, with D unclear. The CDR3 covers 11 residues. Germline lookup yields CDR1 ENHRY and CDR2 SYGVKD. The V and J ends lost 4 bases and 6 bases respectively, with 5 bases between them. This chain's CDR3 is CAISAVDTQYF. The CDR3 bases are TGTGCCATCAGTGCTGTGGATACGCAGTATTTT.

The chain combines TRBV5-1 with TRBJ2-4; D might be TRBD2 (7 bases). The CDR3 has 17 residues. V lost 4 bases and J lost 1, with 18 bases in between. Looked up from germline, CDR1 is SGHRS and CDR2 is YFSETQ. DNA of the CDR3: TGCGCCAGCAGCCCCCGGGGGGCTGAGGGGGCCAAAAACATTCAGTACTTC. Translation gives CASSPRGAEGAKNIQYF.

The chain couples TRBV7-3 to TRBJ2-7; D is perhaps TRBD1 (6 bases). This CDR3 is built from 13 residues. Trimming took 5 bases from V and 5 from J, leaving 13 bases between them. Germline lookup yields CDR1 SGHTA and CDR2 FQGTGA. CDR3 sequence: CASSLTGIDEQYF. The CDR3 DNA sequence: TGTGCCAGCAGCCTCACAGGGATCGACGAGCAGTACTTC.

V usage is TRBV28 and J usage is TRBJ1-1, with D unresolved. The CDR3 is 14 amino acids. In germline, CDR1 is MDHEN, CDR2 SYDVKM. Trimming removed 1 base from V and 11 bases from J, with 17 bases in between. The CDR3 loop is CASSLFPGERAAFF. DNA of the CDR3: TGTGCCAGCAGTTTATTTCCCGGGGAGAGGGCGGCTTTCTTT.

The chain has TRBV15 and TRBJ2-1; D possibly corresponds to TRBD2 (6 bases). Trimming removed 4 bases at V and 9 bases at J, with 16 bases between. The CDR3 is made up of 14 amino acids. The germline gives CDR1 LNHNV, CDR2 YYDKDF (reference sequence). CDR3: CATSIVEGPCEQFF. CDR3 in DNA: TGTGCCACCAGCATTGTGGAGGGCCCCTGTGAGCAGTTCTTC.

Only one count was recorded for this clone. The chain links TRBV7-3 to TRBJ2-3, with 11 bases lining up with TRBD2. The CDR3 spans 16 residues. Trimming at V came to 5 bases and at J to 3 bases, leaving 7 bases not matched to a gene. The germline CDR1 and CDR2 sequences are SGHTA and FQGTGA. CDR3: CASSVTSGTSTDTQYF. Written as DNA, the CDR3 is TGTGCCAGCAGCGTGACTAGCGGGACGTCTACAGATACGCAGTATTTT.

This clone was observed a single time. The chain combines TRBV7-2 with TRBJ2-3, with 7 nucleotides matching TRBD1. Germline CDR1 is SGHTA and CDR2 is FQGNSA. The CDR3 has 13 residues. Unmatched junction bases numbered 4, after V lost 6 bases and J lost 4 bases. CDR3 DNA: TGTGCCAGCAGAAACACAGGGGCAGATACGCAGTATTTT. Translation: CASRNTGADTQYF.

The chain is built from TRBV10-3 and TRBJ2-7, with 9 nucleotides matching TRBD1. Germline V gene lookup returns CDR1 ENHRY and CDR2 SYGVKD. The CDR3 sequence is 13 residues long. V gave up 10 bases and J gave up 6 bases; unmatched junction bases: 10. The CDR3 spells CATEPDRGIEQYF. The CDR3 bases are TGTGCCACAGAGCCGGACAGGGGAATCGAGCAGTACTTC.